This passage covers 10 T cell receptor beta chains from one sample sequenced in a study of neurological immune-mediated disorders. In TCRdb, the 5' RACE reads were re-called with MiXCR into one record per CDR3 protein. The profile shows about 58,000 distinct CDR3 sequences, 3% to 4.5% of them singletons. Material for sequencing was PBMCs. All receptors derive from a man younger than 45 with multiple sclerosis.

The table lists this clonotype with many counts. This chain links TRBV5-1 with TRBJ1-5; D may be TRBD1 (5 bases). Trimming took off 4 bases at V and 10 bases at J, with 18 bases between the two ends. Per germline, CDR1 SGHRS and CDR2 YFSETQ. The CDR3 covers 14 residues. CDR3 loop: CASSDGTHSRPQHF. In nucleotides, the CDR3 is TGCGCCAGCAGCGACGGGACTCATTCGCGACCCCAGCATTTT.

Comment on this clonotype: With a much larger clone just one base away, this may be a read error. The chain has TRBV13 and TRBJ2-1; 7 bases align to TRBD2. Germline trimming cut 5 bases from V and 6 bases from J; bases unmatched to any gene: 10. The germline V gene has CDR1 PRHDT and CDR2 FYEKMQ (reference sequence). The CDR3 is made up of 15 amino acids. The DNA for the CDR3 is TGTGCCAGCAGCCCTCGGACTAGAGGGAGCAATGAGCAGTTCTTC. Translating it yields CASSPRTRGSNEQFF.

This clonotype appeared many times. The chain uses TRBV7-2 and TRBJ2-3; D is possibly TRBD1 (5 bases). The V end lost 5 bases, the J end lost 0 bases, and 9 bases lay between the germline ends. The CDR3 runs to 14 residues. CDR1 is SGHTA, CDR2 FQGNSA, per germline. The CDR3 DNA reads TGTGCCAGCAGCCGACAGTCTAGCACAGATACGCAGTATTTT. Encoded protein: CASSRQSSTDTQYF.

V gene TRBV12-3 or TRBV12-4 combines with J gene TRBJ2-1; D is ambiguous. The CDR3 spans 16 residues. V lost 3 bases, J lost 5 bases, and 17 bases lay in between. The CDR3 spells CASSFGGSSPDNEQFF. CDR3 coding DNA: TGTGCCAGCAGTTTTGGTGGCAGCTCTCCCGACAATGAGCAGTTCTTC.

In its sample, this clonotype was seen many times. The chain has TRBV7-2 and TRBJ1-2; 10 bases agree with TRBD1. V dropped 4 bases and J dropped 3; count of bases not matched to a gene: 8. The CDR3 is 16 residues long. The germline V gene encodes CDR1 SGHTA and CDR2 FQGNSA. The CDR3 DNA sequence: TGTGCCAGCAGCTCTCGACCGGGACAGGGGTACTATGGCTACACCTTC. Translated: CASSSRPGQGYYGYTF.

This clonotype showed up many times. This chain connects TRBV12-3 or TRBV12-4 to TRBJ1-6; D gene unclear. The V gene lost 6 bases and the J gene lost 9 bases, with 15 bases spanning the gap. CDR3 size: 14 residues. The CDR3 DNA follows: TGTGCCAGCAGCTCCGGGATTCAGACTTCACCCCTCCACTTT. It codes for CASSSGIQTSPLHF.

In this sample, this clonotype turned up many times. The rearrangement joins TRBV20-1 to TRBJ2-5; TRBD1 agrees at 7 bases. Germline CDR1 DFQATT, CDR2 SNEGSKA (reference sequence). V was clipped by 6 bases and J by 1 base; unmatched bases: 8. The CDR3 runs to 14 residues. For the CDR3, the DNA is TGCAGTGCAAAGGACAGGTGGAGCCAAGAGACCCAGTACTTC. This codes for CSAKDRWSQETQYF.

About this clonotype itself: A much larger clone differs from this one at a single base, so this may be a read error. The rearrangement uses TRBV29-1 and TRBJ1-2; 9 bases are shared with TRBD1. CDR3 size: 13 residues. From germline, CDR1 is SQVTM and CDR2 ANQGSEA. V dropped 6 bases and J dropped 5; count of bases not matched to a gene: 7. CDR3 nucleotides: TGCAGCGTACCCGGACAGGGGACGTATGGCTACACCTTC. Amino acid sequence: CSVPGQGTYGYTF.

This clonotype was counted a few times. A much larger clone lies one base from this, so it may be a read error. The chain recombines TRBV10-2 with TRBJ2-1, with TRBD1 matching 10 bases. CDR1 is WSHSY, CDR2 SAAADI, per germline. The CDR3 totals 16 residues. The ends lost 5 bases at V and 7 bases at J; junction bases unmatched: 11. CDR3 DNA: TGCGCCAGCAGTCGGACAGGGGGGATTACTGGGAATGAGCAGTTCTTC. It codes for CASSRTGGITGNEQFF.

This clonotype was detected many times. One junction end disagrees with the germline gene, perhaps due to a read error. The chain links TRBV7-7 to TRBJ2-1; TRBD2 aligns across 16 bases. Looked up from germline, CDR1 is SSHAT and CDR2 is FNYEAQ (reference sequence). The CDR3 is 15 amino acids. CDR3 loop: CASSRGTSGRDEQFF. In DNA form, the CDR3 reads TGTGCTAGCAGCCGCGGGACTAGCGGGAGGGATGAGCAGTTCTTC.